The sample holds a few counts of the clone carrying this T cell receptor (beta chain). The data belong to a study of blood T cell repertoires in COVID-19. Whole-study context: Whether acute or convalescent, the COVID-19 samples came from the United States, Italy and Spain. Sources were T cells, B-cell-depleted T cells, or PBMCs; the material itself was cDNA or gDNA.

The CDR3 sequence is 16 residues long. With 1 base removed from V and 7 bases from J, the gap between germline ends came to 16 bases. Per the germline V gene, CDR1 is MGHRA and CDR2 is YSYEKL. The repertoire was sequenced with immunoSEQ multiplex PCR; TCRdb's copy has only in-frame clones and lacks some. This repertoire shows 180,000 or so clones, more than 70% found once; its top ten account for 2% to 3%. This TCR was recovered from a man between 35 and 55 years old with active or convalescent COVID-19. The rearrangement links TRBV4-1 to TRBJ1-4; D uncertain. Sequenced material: peripheral blood. The CDR3: CASSQVLVRRGEKLFF. In nucleotides, the CDR3 is TGCGCCAGCAGCCAAGTCTTAGTCAGAAGAGGTGAAAAACTGTTTTTT.